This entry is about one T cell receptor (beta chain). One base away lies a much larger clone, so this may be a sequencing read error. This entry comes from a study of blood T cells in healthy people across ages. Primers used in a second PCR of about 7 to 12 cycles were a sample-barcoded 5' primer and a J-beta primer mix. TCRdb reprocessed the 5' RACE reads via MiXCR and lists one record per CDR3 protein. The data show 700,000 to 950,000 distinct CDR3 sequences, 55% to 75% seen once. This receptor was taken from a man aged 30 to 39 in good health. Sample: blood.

In DNA form, the CDR3 reads TGTGCCAACTCACCGGACAGGGACTACGAGCAGTACTTC. Protein: CANSPDRDYEQYF. V usage is TRBV18 and J usage is TRBJ2-7; TRBD1 matches 8 bases. Germline CDR1 and CDR2: KGHSH and LQKENI. The CDR3 is 13 amino acids.